This T cell receptor (beta chain) was captured by sequencing in a study of human T cells and chemical hapten exposure. Study background: Patients additionally received therapeutic doses of diphenylcyclopropenone on the scalp once a week, and this continued throughout the approximately 23-week study.

Findings of the study overall: Controls had significantly fewer large CDR3 similarity clusters than were formed by expanded TCRs.

Time point of the sample: patch test 1, 2 weeks after DPC sensitization. Treatment: therapeutic diphenylcyclopropenone sensitization with weekly scalp DPC. Donors, patients with alopecia ranging from 18 to 70 years old and judged suitable for DPC, provided samples. TCRdb ran MiXCR on the RACE reads and lists one entry per CDR3 protein. In the table there are tens of thousands of distinct CDR3 sequences, 7.5% to 9% of which are singletons. This clonotype was seen repeatedly, ten times or more. Its target is unknown. This TCR was sampled from a woman aged 25 to 39 with alopecia areata. Some clones in this sample may be carry-over from other donors' samples. The sequences come from whole blood, collected in connection with sensitization to the hapten diphenylcyclopropenone (DPC).

The CDR3 loop reads CASTQDSVGLSPLHF. The CDR3 region has the DNA TGTGCCAGCACTCAGGACAGTGTGGGTCTTTCACCCCTCCACTTT. The V and J genes are TRBV6-1 and TRBJ1-6, with D maybe TRBD1 (6 bases). Trimming took off 7 bases at V and 9 bases at J, with 19 bases between the two ends. This CDR3 spans 15 amino acids. The germline gives CDR1 MNHNS, CDR2 SASEGT.